The present entry profiles one T cell receptor (beta chain) with its context. The antigen remains undetermined. The data stem from a study of CD8 T cells in ankylosing spondylitis. Study results and limitations: Reported data indicate significant enrichment of disease-linked clones within matched ankylosing spondylitis synovial fluid. A TCR beta motif of roughly 8 highly homologous variants appeared characteristic of ankylosing spondylitis blood.

By quantitative 5'-RACE with molecular barcodes, the TCR beta libraries were made. Using its own MiXCR run on the 5' RACE reads, TCRdb lists one record per CDR3 protein. The sample records about 840,000 distinct CDR3 sequences, roughly 10% being singletons. The length of the CDR3 is 13 residues. The chain has TRBV21-1 and TRBJ2-1; TRBD1 was called by the table and not checked on the DNA. TRBV21-1 has pseudogene status. Sample: blood, either unsorted or a sorted T cell fraction (not recorded which). The sequence was collected from a male donor with ankylosing spondylitis. CDR3 region: CASSSRGVNEQFF. The CDR3 DNA is TGTGCCAGCAGCAGCCGGGGAGTAAATGAGCAGTTCTTC.